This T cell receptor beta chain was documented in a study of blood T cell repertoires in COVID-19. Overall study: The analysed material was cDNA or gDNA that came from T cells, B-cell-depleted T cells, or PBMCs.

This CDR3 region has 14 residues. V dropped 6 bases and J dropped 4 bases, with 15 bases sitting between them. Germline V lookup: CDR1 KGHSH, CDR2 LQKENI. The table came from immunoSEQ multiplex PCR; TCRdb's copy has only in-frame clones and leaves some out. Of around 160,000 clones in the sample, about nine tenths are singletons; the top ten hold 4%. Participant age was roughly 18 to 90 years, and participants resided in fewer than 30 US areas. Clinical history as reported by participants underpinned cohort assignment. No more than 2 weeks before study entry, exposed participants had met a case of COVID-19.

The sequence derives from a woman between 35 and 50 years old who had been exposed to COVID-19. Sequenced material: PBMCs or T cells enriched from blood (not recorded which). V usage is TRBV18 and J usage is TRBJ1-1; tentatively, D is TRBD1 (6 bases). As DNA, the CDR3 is TGTGCCAGCTCGCAATACAGGGAGGGCACTGAAGCTTTCTTT. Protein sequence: CASSQYREGTEAFF.